Listed below are T cell receptor beta chains from one sample, sequenced in a study of early T cells in non-severe SARS-CoV-2 infection. Using its own MiXCR run on the 5' RACE reads, TCRdb lists one record per CDR3 protein. This sample has approximately 38,000 distinct CDR3 sequences, with 4.5% to 5% found just once. Sequencing was performed on whole blood. The receptor source for this set is an adult who was a healthcare worker with PCR-confirmed SARS-CoV-2 infection or an uninfected control (not recorded which). Each CDR3 is given with its conserved first and last residue. Each record gives: V gene, clone size, D gene, J gene, CDR3 DNA, CDR3 protein. D genes are given only for firm matches. Clone size, where shown, is once, few, many, or a class for clones that have expanded.

TRBV6-2/TRBV6-3	many	TRBD2	TRBJ2-1	TGTGCCAGCGGACTAGCGGCCTACAATGAGCAGTTCTTC	CASGLAAYNEQFF
TRBV11-3	few	-	TRBJ2-2	TGTGCCAGCAGCTTAGCCGGCAACACCGGGGAGCTGTTTTTT	CASSLAGNTGELFF
TRBV7-6	many	-	TRBJ1-6	TGTGCCAGCAGCTTAGGTCAGGGACCAGCTTCACCCCTCCACTTT	CASSLGQGPASPLHF
TRBV12-3/TRBV12-4	many	-	TRBJ1-1	TGTGCCAGCAGCATTGATACTCTGTTGGCTTTCTTT	CASSIDTLLAFF
TRBV18	-	-	TRBJ1-5	TGTGCCAGCTCACCTTTTGGGCAGGGAAGCAATCAGCCCCAGCATTTT	CASSPFGQGSNQPQHF
TRBV20-1	many	TRBD2	TRBJ2-7	TGCAGTGCACCTGGGACTAATTCGTACGAGCAGTACTTC	CSAPGTNSYEQYF
TRBV2	many	TRBD1	TRBJ1-5	TGTGCCAGCAGTGCTTCCGGGACAGTCGGTCAGCCCCAGCATTTT	CASSASGTVGQPQHF
TRBV9	many	-	TRBJ2-7	TGTGCCAGCAGCGTAGAGGGGGGCCGTGGCTCTCTCGAGCAGTACTTC	CASSVEGGRGSLEQYF
TRBV12-3/TRBV12-4	-	-	TRBJ1-5	TGTGCCAGCAGTTTCGCGGGGGGCGGCAATCAGCCCCAGCATTTT	CASSFAGGGNQPQHF
TRBV3-1	many	-	TRBJ2-1	TGTGCCAGCAGCCAGCGGAGTACACGTCCCAATGAGCAGTTCTTC	CASSQRSTRPNEQFF
TRBV29-1	few	-	TRBJ2-2	TGCAGCGTTCATATCGGGGAGCTGTTTTTT	CSVHIGELFF
TRBV29-1	many	-	TRBJ2-2	TGCAGCGTGGAAAGACAAACCGGGGAGCTGTTTTTT	CSVERQTGELFF
TRBV20-1	many	-	TRBJ2-1	TGCAGTGCTAGAGATCGATTTAGGGGGTACAATGAGCAGTTCTTC	CSARDRFRGYNEQFF
TRBV7-8	few	TRBD2	TRBJ2-2	TGTGCCAGCAGCTTATGGGCGCGGGGGACCGGGGAGCTGTTTTTT	CASSLWARGTGELFF
TRBV29-1	many	-	TRBJ1-2	TGCAGCGTCCCCCACTTCTATGGCTACACCTTC	CSVPHFYGYTF
TRBV20-1	many	-	TRBJ2-5	TGCAGTGCTAGCGGGGTGGGGCGCGGTGAGACCCAGTACTTC	CSASGVGRGETQYF
TRBV30	-	TRBD1	TRBJ1-5	TGTGCCTGGAGTGTATCGGGACAGGTGATAAATCAGCCCCAGCATTTT	CAWSVSGQVINQPQHF
TRBV20-1	-	-	TRBJ2-1	TGCAGTGCTAACAGGAAATACTCCTACAATGAGCAGTTCTTC	CSANRKYSYNEQFF
TRBV5-1	many	TRBD1	TRBJ2-5	TGCGCCAGCAGCTGGGGACAGGTCCAAGAGACCCAGTACTTC	CASSWGQVQETQYF
TRBV20-1	many	-	TRBJ2-3	TGCAGTGCTCGTGAGGGGGTTACAGATACGCAGTATTTT	CSAREGVTDTQYF
TRBV11-3	few	TRBD1	TRBJ1-4	TGTGCCAGCAGCTTGGTGGACAGGTTGTCAGCTAATGAAAAACTGTTTTTT	CASSLVDRLSANEKLFF
TRBV28	many	-	TRBJ2-5	TGTGCCAGCAGTTTAACAACAGATCGTTTACAAGAGACCCAGTACTTC	CASSLTTDRLQETQYF
TRBV27	many	-	TRBJ2-4	TGTGCCAGCAGTTTCGCTGGGGGCACTCAGTACTTC	CASSFAGGTQYF
TRBV30	few	-	TRBJ2-7	TGTGCCTGGAGTTTTCAGAACCTCTACGAGCAGTACTTC	CAWSFQNLYEQYF
TRBV9	few	TRBD1	TRBJ2-5	TGTGCCAGCAGCCCCCGGGAGGACAGGGGGATGGAGACCCAGTACTTC	CASSPREDRGMETQYF
TRBV20-1	many	TRBD2	TRBJ2-3	TGCAGTGCTCTACCGCTAGCGGGGGACACAGATACGCAGTATTTT	CSALPLAGDTDTQYF
TRBV11-2	medium-sized	-	TRBJ1-1	TGTGCCAGCAGCTTAGGGCAGGGCCGGAACACTGAAGCTTTCTTT	CASSLGQGRNTEAFF
TRBV21-1	many	-	TRBJ2-1	TGTGCCAGCAGCAAAGTGGGGTCAGCGGGAGGGCCCGAGTTCTTC	CASSKVGSAGGPEFF
TRBV12-3/TRBV12-4	many	-	TRBJ1-3	TGTGCCAGCAGTGGGGACTCTGGAAACACCATATATTTT	CASSGDSGNTIYF